Listed below are T cell receptor beta chains from one sample, sequenced in a study of cytomegalovirus exposure and HLA in healthy donors. Measured with immunoSEQ multiplex PCR; TCRdb has only the in-frame clones, and not every one. The table includes some 150,000 clones, about four fifths detected once. The sequenced sample was PBMCs. The receptors derive from a male donor in good health and CMV-seronegative. The CDR3 runs from the conserved cysteine through the conserved F or W.

v_call: TRBV5-4
j_call: TRBJ2-4
cdr3_aa: CASSLGRGSTSGNIQYF

v_call: TRBV7-9
j_call: TRBJ2-5
cdr3_aa: CASSPGQYQETQYF

v_call: TRBV5-1
j_call: TRBJ2-3
cdr3_aa: CASSSDAGGTDTQYF

v_call: TRBV27
j_call: TRBJ2-3
cdr3_aa: CASKLAGDTDTQYF

v_call: TRBV18
j_call: TRBJ1-4
cdr3_aa: CASSRGRSANEKLFF

v_call: TRBV11-2
j_call: TRBJ2-3
cdr3_aa: CASSLQGGFTDTQYF

v_call: TRBV11-2
j_call: TRBJ1-4
cdr3_aa: CASSTGQTHLATNEKLFF

v_call: TRBV10-2
j_call: TRBJ1-5
cdr3_aa: CASSERGEDQPQHF

v_call: TRBV14
j_call: TRBJ2-7
cdr3_aa: CASSPPRAGQPPSSYEQYF

v_call: TRBV6-5
j_call: TRBJ1-1
cdr3_aa: CASSYTAAGGTEAFF

v_call: TRBV5-4
j_call: TRBJ2-1
cdr3_aa: CASSLDGGNNEQFF

v_call: TRBV29-1
j_call: TRBJ2-7
cdr3_aa: CSVEDGTGPFYEQYF

v_call: TRBV7-9
j_call: TRBJ1-1
cdr3_aa: CASSGDRATEAFF

v_call: TRBV6-5
j_call: TRBJ2-2
cdr3_aa: CASAGTWNTGELFF

v_call: TRBV5-1
j_call: TRBJ1-1
cdr3_aa: CASSPTGVSTEAFF

v_call: TRBV6-4
j_call: TRBJ1-2
cdr3_aa: CASSDGPNLGYTF

v_call: TRBV6-5
j_call: TRBJ2-2
cdr3_aa: CASSNTGAPGELFF

v_call: TRBV6-5
j_call: TRBJ2-3
cdr3_aa: CASSYSARVTDTQYF

v_call: TRBV30
j_call: TRBJ2-5
cdr3_aa: CAFHHLDRETQYF

v_call: TRBV27
j_call: TRBJ1-2
cdr3_aa: CASTGGSKGGYTF

v_call: TRBV14
j_call: TRBJ2-4
cdr3_aa: CASSQVAGSPAKNIQYF

v_call: TRBV9
j_call: TRBJ2-7
cdr3_aa: CASSALGSVGGEQYF

v_call: TRBV7-2
j_call: TRBJ2-2
cdr3_aa: CASSFLPGLNTGELFF

v_call: TRBV2
j_call: TRBJ2-3
cdr3_aa: CASQVRGNTDTQYF

v_call: TRBV7-2
j_call: TRBJ2-7
cdr3_aa: CASSLPGTYEQYF

v_call: TRBV4-3
j_call: TRBJ2-3
cdr3_aa: CASSPTRHTRTAVEYF